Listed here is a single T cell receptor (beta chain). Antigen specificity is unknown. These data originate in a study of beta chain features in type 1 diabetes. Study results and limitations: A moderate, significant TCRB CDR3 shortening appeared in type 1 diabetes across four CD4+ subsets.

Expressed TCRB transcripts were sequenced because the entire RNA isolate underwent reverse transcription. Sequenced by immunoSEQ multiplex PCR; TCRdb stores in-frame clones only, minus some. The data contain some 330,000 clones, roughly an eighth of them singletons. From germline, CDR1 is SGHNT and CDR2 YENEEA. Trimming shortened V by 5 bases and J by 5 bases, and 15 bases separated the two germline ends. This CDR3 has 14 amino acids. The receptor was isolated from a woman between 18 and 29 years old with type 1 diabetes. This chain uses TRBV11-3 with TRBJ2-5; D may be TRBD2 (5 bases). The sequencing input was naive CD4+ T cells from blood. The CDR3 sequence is CASSPSWPGETQYF. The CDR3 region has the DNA TGTGCCAGCAGCCCCAGCTGGCCGGGGGAGACCCAGTACTTC.